A single sample gave rise to the 3 T cell receptor beta chains below, sequenced in a study of T cells in women clearing cervical HPV infection. Sequencing was performed with immunoSEQ multiplex PCR; in TCRdb, only in-frame clones are kept and a portion is missing. This table lists 40,000 or so clones. The sample consisted of blood buffy coat. These TCRs come from a woman aged 18-70 years with a cervical HPV16 infection that either progressed to CIN3+ or cleared (not recorded which).

The sequenced part of the CDR3 DNA is TGCAGTGCTAAGCAAACCCCGGGTGATAGCAATCAGCCG. It codes for CSAKQTPGDSNQP. The entire CDR3 protein reads CSAKQTPGDSNQPQYF. This sequence joins TRBV20-1 and TRBJ2-3, with D uncertain. Coverage ceases 3 residues before the CDR3 finishes, and the germline J gene fills in the end. Per the germline V gene, CDR1 is DFQATT and CDR2 is SNEGSKA (reference sequence). The CDR3 extends over 16 amino acids.

CDR3 sequence: CASSLRLGVTDTQYF. The CDR3 bases that were read are TGCGCCAGCAGCTTGAGGCTAGGTGTCACAGATACG. The rearrangement joins TRBV5-1 to TRBJ2-3; D remains unclear. The read gets to within 3 residues of the CDR3 end, and the germline J gene fills in the rest. V lost 1 base and J lost 2, with 11 bases in between. The germline gives CDR1 SGHRS, CDR2 YFSETQ. This CDR3 region has 15 residues. Full variable domain (remainder filled in from reference TRBV5-1 and TRBJ2-3): KAGVTQTPRYLIKTRGQQVTLSCSPISGHRSVSWYQQTPGQGLQFLFEYFSETQRNKGNFPGRFSGRQFSNSRSEMNVSTLELGDSALYLCASSLRLGVTDTQYFGPGTRLTVL.

About this clone itself: Read data end 3 residues before the CDR3 end; the end is taken from the germline J gene. The chain joins TRBV18 to TRBJ2-3; no clear D. The V gene's germline CDR1 is KGHSH and CDR2 LQKENI. This CDR3 comprises 15 residues. CDR3 DNA (partial): TGTGCCAGCTCACCACAGACTGTCGCAGCCGAGACG. Translated: CASSPQTVAAET. The entire CDR3 protein is CASSPQTVAAETQYF.